One sample yielded the 20 T cell receptor beta chains listed below, sequenced in a study of T-cell memory formation after mild COVID-19. Using its own MiXCR run on the 5' RACE reads, TCRdb lists one record per CDR3 protein. The repertoire has over 60,000 distinct CDR3 sequences, 16% of them found once; the top ten carry roughly 30%. Sequences were obtained from PBMCs or a T cell subset sorted from them (not recorded which). Receptors were obtained from an adult woman who had mild COVID-19 (a few samples of this study predate the infection). Cell type and time point are not known.

This chain joins TRBV5-1 and TRBJ2-5; the D gene is possibly TRBD2 (5 bases). Trimming took off 0 bases at V and 9 bases at J, with 18 bases between the two ends. This CDR3 is 15 amino acids long. Germline CDR1 SGHRS, CDR2 YFSETQ. The CDR3 loop is CASSLADSYQEAQYF. The CDR3 DNA reads as TGCGCCAGCAGCTTGGCGGACTCGTATCAAGAAGCCCAGTACTTC.

The J gene is TRBJ1-2, the V gene TRBV30, with 7 bases identical to TRBD1. V shed 2 bases, J shed 4 bases, and the junction held 10 bases outside the gene matches. This CDR3 is 15 amino acids long. The V gene's germline CDR1 is GTSNPN and CDR2 SVGIG (reference sequence). The CDR3 DNA is TGTGCCTGGAGTCCCCGCTCCGACAGGGCCTATGGCTACACCTTC. Translating gives CAWSPRSDRAYGYTF.

This clonotype was counted a few times. The rearrangement uses TRBV7-9 and TRBJ2-7; TRBD2 aligns across 8 bases. CDR1 is SEHNR, CDR2 FQNEAQ, per germline (reference sequence). Losses at the gene ends were 5 bases for V and 1 base for J; bases not matched to a gene: 7. This CDR3 spans 15 amino acids. The CDR3 nucleotides read TGTGCCAGCAGCCCATGGGCGGGAGGTTCCTACGAGCAGTACTTC. Residues: CASSPWAGGSYEQYF.

This clonotype has a handful of counts. The gene calls are TRBV10-3 and TRBJ2-4; D tentatively reads TRBD1 or TRBD2 (5 bases each). Trimming removed 3 bases from V and 7 bases from J, with 7 bases in between. Germline CDR1 ENHRY, CDR2 SYGVKD. The CDR3 sequence is 12 residues long. The CDR3 spells CAISEGTNIQYF. DNA of the CDR3: TGTGCCATCAGTGAAGGGACGAACATTCAGTACTTC.

This clonotype was observed a few times. V usage is TRBV6-5 and J usage is TRBJ1-1; D possibly corresponds to TRBD1 (5 bases). There are 13 residues in the CDR3. Trimming removed 5 bases at V and 6 bases at J, with 13 bases between. The germline CDR1 and CDR2 sequences are MNHEY and SVGAGI. The CDR3 nucleotides read TGTGCCAGCAGTACGGGGACCGGGTCTGAAGCTTTCTTT. This translates into CASSTGTGSEAFF.

In its sample, this clonotype was seen a few times. The chain carries TRBV5-5 and TRBJ1-1, with a weak D call TRBD1 (5 bases). Germline V gene sequence: CDR1 SGHKS, CDR2 YYEKEE (reference sequence). V was trimmed by 4 bases and J by 0 bases, leaving 10 bases between them. The CDR3 consists of 14 residues. The CDR3 DNA reads TGTGCCAGCAGCCTCGGGACTTTGAACACTGAAGCTTTCTTT. Protein: CASSLGTLNTEAFF.

Only a few counts were recorded for this clonotype. The V gene is TRBV7-9, the J gene TRBJ2-5; D uncertain. With 4 bases removed from V and 2 bases from J, the gap between germline ends came to 8 bases. In germline, CDR1 is SEHNR, CDR2 FQNEAQ (reference sequence). This CDR3 contains 13 residues. The CDR3 here is CASSSRVQETQYF. The CDR3 nucleotides read TGTGCCAGCAGCTCCCGGGTGCAAGAGACCCAGTACTTC. The full variable domain, in which reference TRBV7-9 and TRBJ2-5 provide the parts outside the CDR3, is DTGVSQNPRHKITKRGQNVTFRCDPISEHNRLYWYRQTLGQGPEFLTYFQNEAQLEKSRLLSDRFSAERPKGSFSTLEIQRTEQGDSAMYLCASSSRVQETQYFGPGTRLLVL.

This clonotype was found a few times. This sequence joins TRBV7-9 and TRBJ2-3; 9 nucleotides align to TRBD1. This CDR3 contains 15 residues. Germline V gene lookup returns CDR1 SEHNR and CDR2 FQNEAQ (reference sequence). Germline trimming cut 6 bases from V and 4 bases from J; bases unmatched to any gene: 8. CDR3 region: CASSWGTGQADTQYF. Written as DNA, the CDR3 is TGTGCCAGCAGTTGGGGGACAGGGCAGGCAGATACGCAGTATTTT.

Comments on this clonotype: An end of the junction does not agree with germline; a read error may underlie this. V is TRBV7-9 and J is TRBJ1-1, with D uncertain. Germline assignment: CDR1 SEHNR and CDR2 FQNEAQ (reference sequence). The CDR3 length is 9 residues. DNA of the CDR3: TGCTCAGGCGACACTGAAGCTTTCTTT. It encodes CSGDTEAFF.

V usage is TRBV7-8 and J usage is TRBJ2-3, with 14 bases fitting TRBD2. Germline-derived CDR1 and CDR2 are SGHVS and FQNEAQ. CDR3 length equals 19 residues. After removal of 5 bases from V and 4 bases from J, the junction contained 14 bases not matched to a gene. Here the CDR3 reads CASSNKAARTSGGPDTQYF. CDR3 in DNA: TGTGCCAGCAGCAATAAAGCCGCCCGGACTAGCGGGGGGCCAGATACGCAGTATTTT.

This chain uses TRBV7-9 with TRBJ2-7; D gene unclear. Germline CDR1 is SEHNR and CDR2 is FQNEAQ (reference sequence). The CDR3 contains 14 residues. Between the trimmed V and J ends, which lost 10 bases and 3 bases, there was a span of 19 bases. The CDR3 protein is CATLSSGSVYEQYF. The CDR3 DNA sequence: TGTGCCACCCTATCTAGTGGCAGCGTCTACGAGCAGTACTTC.

Ten or more counts support this clonotype. The chain links TRBV6-4 to TRBJ2-3, with D possibly TRBD2 on 6 matching bases. The V gene lost 4 bases and the J gene lost 1 base, with 6 bases spanning the gap. The germline CDR1 and CDR2 sequences are MRHNA and SNTAGT. The CDR3 runs to 13 residues. The CDR3 here is CASSAGGTDTQYF. The CDR3 region has the DNA TGTGCCAGCAGTGCGGGAGGCACAGATACGCAGTATTTT.

The chain couples TRBV5-1 to TRBJ1-1; D gene unclear. CDR1 and CDR2 from the germline V gene are SGHRS and YFSETQ. This CDR3 is built from 13 residues. V lost 4 bases and J lost 1, with 8 bases in between. CDR3 sequence: CASSPYPNTEAFF. In DNA, the CDR3 is TGCGCCAGCAGCCCTTATCCGAACACTGAAGCTTTCTTT.

This chain links TRBV10-3 with TRBJ2-7; TRBD1 matches at 10 bases. Per germline, CDR1 ENHRY and CDR2 SYGVKD. V shed 2 bases and J 1 base; nucleotides not matched to a gene: 2. The CDR3 is made up of 15 amino acids. CDR3 in amino acids: CAISEEGQGSYEQYF. The CDR3 DNA follows: TGTGCCATCAGTGAGGAGGGACAGGGGTCCTACGAGCAGTACTTC.

This chain links TRBV3-1 with TRBJ2-5; no reliable D call. CDR1 and CDR2 from the germline V gene are LGHDT and YNNKEL (reference sequence). The CDR3 has 13 residues. V was trimmed by 1 base and J by 3 bases, leaving 6 bases between them. The CDR3 nucleotides read TGTGCCAGCAGCCAAGGGATTGAAGAGACCCAGTACTTC. This sequence encodes CASSQGIEETQYF.

This clonotype came up a few times. The J gene is TRBJ2-1, the V gene TRBV11-2; no definite D call. The CDR3 has 13 residues. CDR1 and CDR2 (germline): SGHAT, FQNNGV. V lost 4 bases, J lost 6 bases, and 10 bases lay in between. The CDR3 DNA reads TGTGCCAGCAGCTCCGTCGGGCGCAATGAGCAGTTCTTC. Translated, it gives CASSSVGRNEQFF.

This clonotype came up a few times. The gene calls are TRBV5-1 and TRBJ2-7; 8 nucleotides align to TRBD2. The CDR3 extends over 18 amino acids. J gave up 0 bases and V 2 bases, and 13 bases lay outside the gene matches. CDR1 and CDR2 (germline): SGHRS, YFSETQ. CDR3 nucleotides: TGCGCCAGCAGCTTTACGCTAGCGGGCACACTCCCCTCCTACGAGCAGTACTTC. The encoded protein is CASSFTLAGTLPSYEQYF.

This chain uses TRBV7-9 with TRBJ2-5; a possible D gene is TRBD2 (5 bases). Trimming shortened V by 3 bases and J by 5 bases, and 10 bases separated the two germline ends. The CDR3 contains 13 residues. Germline loops: CDR1 SEHNR, CDR2 FQNEAQ (reference sequence). The CDR3 loop reads CASSFVGVETQYF. In DNA, the CDR3 is TGTGCCAGCAGCTTCGTGGGAGTCGAGACCCAGTACTTC.

This clonotype is medium-sized by share. This chain uses TRBV7-6 with TRBJ2-3; TRBD1 matches at 8 bases. This CDR3 is 15 amino acids long. The V gene's germline CDR1 is SGHVS and CDR2 FNYEAQ. With 1 base clipped from V and 4 bases from J, the junction kept 4 bases outside the gene matches. In nucleotides, the CDR3 is TGTGCCAGCAGCTTAGTAGCAGGGGGCGCAGATACGCAGTATTTT. Its translation: CASSLVAGGADTQYF.

A few counts support this clonotype. The V and J genes are TRBV4-1 and TRBJ1-1; TRBD1 might be the D (6 bases). V shed 4 bases and J shed 3 bases, with 18 bases lying between them. The CDR3 is 16 residues long. CDR1 is MGHRA and CDR2 is YSYEKL in the germline V gene. The CDR3 reads CASSRSQGLGDTEAFF. CDR3 DNA sequence: TGCGCCAGCAGCCGGTCTCAGGGGTTAGGTGACACTGAAGCTTTCTTT.